The 5 T cell receptor beta chains in this list originate from one sample, sequenced in a study of T cell responses to AZD1222 COVID-19 vaccine. Clones were read by immunoSEQ multiplex PCR, and TCRdb kept only the in-frame ones, dropping some. Of tens of thousands of clones listed, roughly 88% are singletons. Sample: peripheral blood, taken on day 0 of AZD1222 vaccination. Source of these receptors: an adult in good health.

V and J are TRBV7-9 and TRBJ1-1; 7 bases map to TRBD1. In germline, CDR1 is SEHNR, CDR2 FQNEAQ (reference sequence). The CDR3 is 14 amino acids. The junction had 7 bases not matched to a gene; V was cut back by 3 bases and J by 6 bases. The CDR3 DNA is TGTGCCAGCAGCTTTCCGCCAGGGGGTCCTGAAGCTTTCTTT. Protein: CASSFPPGGPEAFF.

This clone was recorded once. The chain links TRBV3-1 (or the pseudogene TRBV3-2) to TRBJ1-5; unclear D gene. V lost 1 base, J lost 0 bases, and 7 bases lay in between. The CDR3 covers 15 residues. CDR1 and CDR2 (germline): LGHDT, YNNKEL (reference sequence). This chain's CDR3 is CASSQGHSSNQPQHF. CDR3 nucleotides: TGTGCCAGCAGCCAAGGTCACAGTAGCAATCAGCCCCAGCATTTT.

The chain has TRBV7-9 and TRBJ1-5, with D possibly being TRBD1 (6 bases). The germline V and J ends were trimmed by 6 bases and 2 bases, with 17 bases remaining between them. The CDR3 runs 16 residues. The germline V gene has CDR1 SEHNR and CDR2 FQNEAQ (reference sequence). The CDR3 region is CASSHSQGQGNQPQHF. CDR3 nucleotides: TGTGCCAGCAGTCACTCCCAGGGGCAGGGCAATCAGCCCCAGCATTTT.

On this clone itself: Relative to the germline gene, one junction end is altered; a read error may explain this. The rearrangement uses TRBV27 and TRBJ2-1; D remains ambiguous. The CDR3 extends over 12 amino acids. Germline values: CDR1 MNHEY, CDR2 SMNVEV (reference sequence). The CDR3 spells CASSLIDLGMIF. The CDR3 nucleotides are TGTGCCAGCAGTTTAATAGACTTAGGTATGATCTTC.

The gene calls are TRBV29-1 and TRBJ2-1, with D unclear. This CDR3 has 10 amino acids. The V gene lost 5 bases and the J gene lost 7 bases, with 6 bases spanning the gap. Looked up from germline, CDR1 is SQVTM and CDR2 is ANQGSEA. The CDR3 is CSVWENEQFF. The CDR3 DNA reads TGCAGCGTTTGGGAAAATGAGCAGTTCTTC.